The source of this T cell receptor (beta chain) is a study of preoperative IRX-2 immunotherapy in early breast cancer (dated by TCRdb to between 2018 and 2021). As regards this clone: The target of this receptor is not known. Within one base of it there is no much larger clone, and no base qualities were kept.

The germline V gene supplies CDR1 SGHRS and CDR2 YFSETQ. Relative to germline, V is 4 bases shorter and J is 0 bases shorter, with 26 bases between their ends. The CDR3 covers 20 residues, taking in both the cysteine and the phenylalanine. The sequence is cut down to CDR3 DNA, 60 bases in frame from base 1. Taken with the paper, the label for treatment or condition translates to: preoperative locoregional IRX-2 cytokine immunotherapy. The samples were obtained from a phase Ib study in which preoperative, locoregional IRX-2 cytokine immunotherapy intended to prime immune responses was tested. The donors were early-stage breast cancer patients who were given IRX-2 prior to surgery. Library construction relied on the immunoSEQ multiplex PCR assay. TCRdb holds this immuneACCESS table with in-frame rearrangements only. Some clones are missing; in checked studies, unresolved V genes explain under half, and the rest has no known cause. The sample yields around 40,000 clones; roughly 95% were counted once. The leading ten clones occupy around 1.6% of the sample.

This sequence originates from a human donor with breast cancer. The sample consisted of tumor tissue, taken after IRX-2 immunotherapy. The chain is made from TRBV5-1 and TRBJ2-1; tentative D gene TRBD2, with 6 bases matching. The sequenced DNA: TGCGCCAGCAGCCGCGGTTGGGGGGATCCAACTGGCAGCTCCTACAATGAGCAGTTCTTC. Its coded protein is CASSRGWGDPTGSSYNEQFF. The full variable domain, completed from the reference TRBV5-1 and TRBJ2-1 proteins outside the CDR3, reads KAGVTQTPRYLIKTRGQQVTLSCSPISGHRSVSWYQQTPGQGLQFLFEYFSETQRNKGNFPGRFSGRQFSNSRSEMNVSTLELGDSALYLCASSRGWGDPTGSSYNEQFFGPGTRLTVL.